This paragraph covers one TCR beta chain sequence. This clonotype was seen only a few times. It has no known antigen specificity. The input lacks base qualities; no much larger clone sits a single base away. Sequencer: Illumina HiSeq 1500. Through fastp at Q25 and MiXCR, TCRdb rebuilt clones from the public reads, retaining in-frame beta chains. Rows matching on CDR3 protein sequence are summarized as one entry with the most common DNA and genes. The sample data list 170,000 or so distinct CDR3 sequences, and approximately 15% of these were observed just once. Jointly, the top ten make up over 25% of the sample. The sample belongs to a study of T cell repertoires in cytomegalovirus infection (dated by TCRdb to the late 2010s). In the study overall: The HLA type of each donor mattered for the analysis, because public TCR beta signatures pointed to carriage of CMV infection along with the matching HLA type. Results and caveats for the whole study, not just this receptor: Cumulative frequency of public TCR beta family members discriminated carriers of CMV infection plus the relevant HLA type in this cohort and an independent approximately 360-donor cohort. The ex vivo response was dominated by HLA-C-restricted CMV-specific TCR beta clonotypes, which also provided the single most frequent clonotype in two of eight donors.

The receptor's source is a human donor in good health (CMV status not recorded). Some clones in this sample may be carry-over from other donors' samples. The sequenced sample consisted of PBMCs.

The sequence in DNA is TGCAGCGTGAAGGGGCGGAGGGGGGTCACCGGGGAGCTGTTTTTT. This yields the protein CSVKGRRGVTGELFF. The V and J segments used are TRBV29-1 and TRBJ2-2; the D call is tentative, TRBD1 or TRBD2, as each matches 6 bases. The CDR3 measures 15 amino acids from cysteine to phenylalanine. The only DNA kept is the CDR3, 45 bases in frame from the first base. Based on the germline V gene, the CDR1 and CDR2 sequences are SQVTM and ANQGSEA. The trim is 6 bases for V and 4 bases for J, with a gap of 18 bases between the germline ends.